The rows below give T cell receptor beta chains drawn from one sample of a study of PD-L1 blockade in urothelial cancer. Sequencing used immunoSEQ multiplex PCR; TCRdb keeps in-frame clones, though not all of them. The data contain tens of thousands of clones, 90% of them singletons. The specimen comprised PBMCs, sampled around atezolizumab (anti-PD-L1) treatment. These receptors originate from a man aged 55 to 70 with urothelial cancer. Each CDR3 is given with its conserved first and last residue. A D gene is named only where the DNA matches it firmly. Part of the rows lack a size; the others show once, few, many or a class for expanded clones.

CDR3 protein: CASSLAGVEETQYF; CDR3 DNA: TGTGCCAGCAGCTTGGCAGGGGTTGAAGAGACCCAGTACTTC; D gene: -; J gene: TRBJ2-5; clone size: -; V gene: TRBV5-4
CDR3 protein: CASSIRTGSDTQYF; CDR3 DNA: TGTGCCAGTAGTATAAGGACAGGGTCCGATACGCAGTATTTT; D gene: TRBD1; J gene: TRBJ2-3; clone size: -; V gene: TRBV19
CDR3 protein: CASSTRLAGDTQYF; CDR3 DNA: TGTGCCAGCAGCACGCGACTAGCGGGAGATACGCAGTATTTT; D gene: TRBD2; J gene: TRBJ2-3; clone size: -; V gene: TRBV5-5
CDR3 protein: CASSLGGGNEKLFF; CDR3 DNA: TGTGCCAGCAGCCTCGGGGGGGGTAATGAAAAACTGTTTTTT; D gene: -; J gene: TRBJ1-4; clone size: -; V gene: TRBV5-6
CDR3 protein: CASSPGGGDTEAFF; CDR3 DNA: TGTGCCAGCAGCCCAGGGGGCGGCGACACTGAAGCTTTCTTT; D gene: TRBD1; J gene: TRBJ1-1; clone size: -; V gene: TRBV7-3
CDR3 protein: CASSPPGGQTQYF; CDR3 DNA: TGTGCCAGCAGCCCCCCCGGCGGGCAGACCCAGTACTTC; D gene: -; J gene: TRBJ2-5; clone size: -; V gene: TRBV14
CDR3 protein: CASTRNAEGSVYGYTF; CDR3 DNA: TGTGCCAGCACAAGAAACGCCGAGGGTTCCGTCTATGGCTACACCTTC; D gene: -; J gene: TRBJ1-2; clone size: -; V gene: TRBV7-8
CDR3 protein: CASNNRDSSETQYF; CDR3 DNA: TGTGCCAGCAATAACCGGGACAGTTCGGAGACCCAGTACTTC; D gene: TRBD1; J gene: TRBJ2-5; clone size: -; V gene: TRBV7-9
CDR3 protein: CASSWTTSGTYEQYF; CDR3 DNA: TGTGCCAGCAGCTGGACCACTAGCGGGACCTACGAGCAGTACTTC; D gene: TRBD2; J gene: TRBJ2-7; clone size: -; V gene: TRBV5-6
CDR3 protein: CASRIPGQGATYGYTF; CDR3 DNA: TGTGCCAGCAGGATACCGGGACAGGGGGCTACCTATGGCTACACCTTC; D gene: TRBD1; J gene: TRBJ1-2; clone size: -; V gene: TRBV7-2
CDR3 protein: CASSVGQQETQYF; CDR3 DNA: TGTGCCAGCAGCGTTGGACAGCAAGAGACCCAGTACTTC; D gene: -; J gene: TRBJ2-5; clone size: -; V gene: TRBV5-5
CDR3 protein: CASSHRRGDYGYTF; CDR3 DNA: TGCGCCAGCAGCCATCGCAGGGGAGACTATGGCTACACCTTC; D gene: -; J gene: TRBJ1-2; clone size: -; V gene: TRBV4-3
CDR3 protein: CASSDTGPNQPQHF; CDR3 DNA: TGTGCCAGCAGTGACACAGGACCCAATCAGCCCCAGCATTTT; D gene: -; J gene: TRBJ1-5; clone size: once; V gene: TRBV2
CDR3 protein: CASSYSSGGRYEQYF; CDR3 DNA: TGTGCCAGCAGTTACTCGTCAGGAGGTCGCTACGAGCAGTACTTC; D gene: -; J gene: TRBJ2-7; clone size: -; V gene: TRBV6-5
CDR3 protein: CASSLAGGGAVETQYF; CDR3 DNA: TGTGCCAGCAGCTTAGCTGGCGGGGGGGCCGTGGAGACCCAGTACTTC; D gene: TRBD2; J gene: TRBJ2-5; clone size: -; V gene: TRBV7-2
CDR3 protein: CASNQAGSGANVLTF; CDR3 DNA: TGTGCCAGCAACCAAGCGGGGAGTGGGGCCAACGTCCTGACTTTC; D gene: TRBD2; J gene: TRBJ2-6; clone size: once; V gene: TRBV6-5
CDR3 protein: CASSLGTEYNEQFF; CDR3 DNA: TGTGCCAGCAGCCTCGGGACAGAGTACAATGAGCAGTTCTTC; D gene: TRBD1; J gene: TRBJ2-1; clone size: once; V gene: TRBV7-2
CDR3 protein: CASSMSSEAFF; CDR3 DNA: TGTGCCAGCAGTATGAGTTCTGAAGCTTTCTTT; D gene: -; J gene: TRBJ1-1; clone size: few; V gene: TRBV6-6
CDR3 protein: CASRTPTSEQFF; CDR3 DNA: TGTGCCAGCAGGACCCCAACTAGTGAGCAGTTCTTC; D gene: -; J gene: TRBJ2-1; clone size: -; V gene: TRBV11-1
CDR3 protein: CASSEDRGYSYNSPLHF; CDR3 DNA: TGTGCCAGCAGTGAAGACAGGGGATATTCCTATAATTCACCCCTCCACTTT; D gene: TRBD1; J gene: TRBJ1-6; clone size: once; V gene: TRBV25-1
CDR3 protein: CASRPPGQGNTEAFF; CDR3 DNA: TGTGCCAGCAGGCCACCGGGACAGGGGAACACTGAAGCTTTCTTT; D gene: TRBD1; J gene: TRBJ1-1; clone size: -; V gene: TRBV5-4
CDR3 protein: CASSGETGPGNSPLHF; CDR3 DNA: TGTGCCAGCAGCGGAGAGACAGGGCCTGGAAATTCACCCCTCCACTTT; D gene: TRBD1; J gene: TRBJ1-6; clone size: -; V gene: TRBV9
CDR3 protein: CASSVGGTEVTDTQYF; CDR3 DNA: TGTGCCAGCAGCGTAGGTGGGACAGAGGTCACAGATACGCAGTATTTT; D gene: TRBD1; J gene: TRBJ2-3; clone size: once; V gene: TRBV9
CDR3 protein: CSAKPGHSNTEAFF; CDR3 DNA: TGCAGCGCGAAGCCGGGACATTCGAACACTGAAGCTTTCTTT; D gene: -; J gene: TRBJ1-1; clone size: few; V gene: TRBV29-1
CDR3 protein: CASSLDTGTSAEQFF; CDR3 DNA: TGCGCCAGCAGCTTGGATACCGGGACTAGCGCGGAGCAGTTCTTC; D gene: TRBD2; J gene: TRBJ2-1; clone size: -; V gene: TRBV5-1
CDR3 protein: CASSPGQGTLNTEAFF; CDR3 DNA: TGCGCCAGCAGTCCCGGACAGGGAACCCTGAACACTGAAGCTTTCTTT; D gene: TRBD1; J gene: TRBJ1-1; clone size: -; V gene: TRBV5-1
CDR3 protein: CASSLLTSGRSGELFF; CDR3 DNA: TGTGCCAGCAGCCTCCTGACTAGCGGGCGGTCCGGGGAGCTGTTTTTT; D gene: TRBD2; J gene: TRBJ2-2; clone size: -; V gene: TRBV11-2
CDR3 protein: CASSPGAGISNQPQHF; CDR3 DNA: TGTGCCAGCAGCCCAGGTGCGGGTATTAGCAATCAGCCCCAGCATTTT; D gene: -; J gene: TRBJ1-5; clone size: -; V gene: TRBV7-9
CDR3 protein: CASSLAGGGGVTDTQYF; CDR3 DNA: TGTGCCAGCAGCTTAGCGGGAGGCGGGGGGGTCACAGATACGCAGTATTTT; D gene: TRBD2; J gene: TRBJ2-3; clone size: once; V gene: TRBV7-2
CDR3 protein: CASRQGLAVTYEQYF; CDR3 DNA: TGTGCCAGCAGGCAGGGACTAGCGGTAACCTACGAGCAGTACTTC; D gene: TRBD2; J gene: TRBJ2-7; clone size: -; V gene: TRBV6-6
CDR3 protein: CASSGGDTQYF; CDR3 DNA: TGTGCCAGCAGTGGAGGAGATACGCAGTATTTT; D gene: -; J gene: TRBJ2-3; clone size: -; V gene: TRBV6-4
CDR3 protein: CASSKDRAPYNEQFF; CDR3 DNA: TGTGCCAGCAGCAAGGACAGGGCCCCCTACAATGAGCAGTTCTTC; D gene: TRBD1; J gene: TRBJ2-1; clone size: -; V gene: TRBV7-8
CDR3 protein: CASSRGGNQPQHF; CDR3 DNA: TGCGCCAGCAGCCGGGGGGGTAATCAGCCCCAGCATTTT; D gene: -; J gene: TRBJ1-5; clone size: -; V gene: TRBV5-1
CDR3 protein: CASSVGGLGPSTDTQYF; CDR3 DNA: TGTGCCAGCAGCGTAGGGGGACTAGGGCCTAGCACAGATACGCAGTATTTT; D gene: TRBD2; J gene: TRBJ2-3; clone size: -; V gene: TRBV9
CDR3 protein: CSGTTGVGYEQYF; CDR3 DNA: TGCAGCGGTACCACAGGGGTGGGATACGAGCAGTACTTC; D gene: TRBD1; J gene: TRBJ2-7; clone size: -; V gene: TRBV29-1
CDR3 protein: CASSILSAGANQPQHF; CDR3 DNA: TGTGCCAGTAGTATTCTTTCGGCAGGCGCCAATCAGCCCCAGCATTTT; D gene: -; J gene: TRBJ1-5; clone size: -; V gene: TRBV19
CDR3 protein: CASSSRARNTEAFF; CDR3 DNA: TGTGCCAGCAGCTCCCGAGCAAGGAACACTGAAGCTTTCTTT; D gene: -; J gene: TRBJ1-1; clone size: -; V gene: TRBV11-2
CDR3 protein: CASSLAGGPGETQYF; CDR3 DNA: TGTGCCAGCAGCCTAGCGGGGGGGCCGGGAGAGACCCAGTACTTC; D gene: TRBD2; J gene: TRBJ2-5; clone size: -; V gene: TRBV5-4
CDR3 protein: CASSSAGDTEAFF; CDR3 DNA: TGTGCCAGTAGTTCTGCCGGGGACACTGAAGCTTTCTTT; D gene: -; J gene: TRBJ1-1; clone size: -; V gene: TRBV19
CDR3 protein: CASTPTGANTGELFF; CDR3 DNA: TGCGCCAGTACGCCGACAGGGGCGAACACCGGGGAGCTGTTTTTT; D gene: TRBD1; J gene: TRBJ2-2; clone size: -; V gene: TRBV10-2
CDR3 protein: CASSLDRGKRSNQPQHF; CDR3 DNA: TGCGCCAGCAGCTTGGACAGGGGGAAGAGGAGCAATCAGCCCCAGCATTTT; D gene: TRBD1; J gene: TRBJ1-5; clone size: -; V gene: TRBV5-1
CDR3 protein: CASSLDSSNQPQHF; CDR3 DNA: TGCGCCAGCAGCCTGGACAGTAGCAATCAGCCCCAGCATTTT; D gene: -; J gene: TRBJ1-5; clone size: -; V gene: TRBV5-1
CDR3 protein: CASSPGLRDTQYF; CDR3 DNA: TGCGCCAGCAGCCCGGGATTGAGGGATACGCAGTATTTT; D gene: -; J gene: TRBJ2-3; clone size: -; V gene: TRBV5-1
CDR3 protein: CASSALDTNTGELFF; CDR3 DNA: TGCGCCAGCAGCGCACTGGACACTAACACCGGGGAGCTGTTTTTT; D gene: -; J gene: TRBJ2-2; clone size: -; V gene: TRBV5-1
CDR3 protein: CASSGLGQGQETQYF; CDR3 DNA: TGTGCCAGCAGCGGACTCGGACAGGGCCAAGAGACCCAGTACTTC; D gene: TRBD1; J gene: TRBJ2-5; clone size: -; V gene: TRBV9
CDR3 protein: CASSQELAVYNEQFF; CDR3 DNA: TGCGCCAGCAGCCAAGAACTAGCGGTTTACAATGAGCAGTTCTTC; D gene: TRBD2; J gene: TRBJ2-1; clone size: -; V gene: TRBV4-3
CDR3 protein: CASSLFTGGANTEAFF; CDR3 DNA: TGTGCCAGCAGTTTATTTACAGGGGGCGCGAACACTGAAGCTTTCTTT; D gene: TRBD1; J gene: TRBJ1-1; clone size: -; V gene: TRBV27
CDR3 protein: CASSAGGLSYEQYF; CDR3 DNA: TGTGCCAGCAGCGCAGGGGGCCTCTCCTACGAGCAGTACTTC; D gene: TRBD1; J gene: TRBJ2-7; clone size: -; V gene: TRBV11-3
CDR3 protein: CASSRGTEQFF; CDR3 DNA: TGTGCCAGCAGCCGCGGGACCGAGCAGTTCTTC; D gene: -; J gene: TRBJ2-1; clone size: -; V gene: TRBV7-2
CDR3 protein: CASSQDDRYYGYTF; CDR3 DNA: TGCGCCAGCAGCCAAGACGACAGATACTATGGCTACACCTTC; D gene: -; J gene: TRBJ1-2; clone size: -; V gene: TRBV4-3
CDR3 protein: CASSLKVEGTQYF; CDR3 DNA: TGTGCCAGCAGTTTAAAGGTCGAGGGTACGCAGTATTTT; D gene: -; J gene: TRBJ2-3; clone size: few; V gene: TRBV27
CDR3 protein: CAWSARPGLAGESYEQYF; CDR3 DNA: TGTGCCTGGAGTGCCCGACCGGGACTAGCGGGAGAATCCTACGAGCAGTACTTC; D gene: TRBD2; J gene: TRBJ2-7; clone size: -; V gene: TRBV30
CDR3 protein: CSILQNLNTEAFF; CDR3 DNA: TGCAGTATCTTACAGAACCTGAACACTGAAGCTTTCTTT; D gene: -; J gene: TRBJ1-1; clone size: -; V gene: TRBV29-1
CDR3 protein: CASSQRLGAYEQYF; CDR3 DNA: TGTGCCAGCAGCCAACGACTAGGGGCCTACGAGCAGTACTTC; D gene: -; J gene: TRBJ2-7; clone size: -; V gene: TRBV9